A selection of T cell receptor beta chains follows, all from one sample in a study of graft-versus-host responses after intestinal transplantation. Their cognate antigens are unknown. Sequenced by immunoSEQ multiplex PCR; TCRdb stores in-frame clones only, minus some. The sample holds 90,000 to 130,000 clones, 85% to 95% seen once. This material consisted of unstimulated CD8+ T cells sorted from spleen or lymph node cells, taken before transplant. These receptor sequences come from a human donor who was the organ donor for an intestinal transplant. CDR3s include the opening cysteine and the closing phenylalanine or tryptophan. A D gene is named only where the DNA matches it firmly. The size of a clone is reported for some rows only, either as once, few or many, or as a class for expanded clones.

clone_size j_call d_call v_call cdr3_aa cdr3_nt
- TRBJ2-7 TRBD2 TRBV5-1 CASSKGRREGRYEQYF TGCGCCAGCAGCAAGGGGCGGCGGGAGGGCCGATACGAGCAGTACTTC
- TRBJ2-1 TRBD2 TRBV11-2 CASSLGKSGRPFDEQFF TGTGCCAGCAGCTTAGGGAAAAGCGGGAGGCCTTTCGATGAGCAGTTCTTC
- TRBJ1-2 - TRBV4-1 CASSQVLRSTVHYGYTF TGCGCCAGCAGCCAAGTCCTACGGAGCACCGTCCACTATGGCTACACCTTC
- TRBJ2-3 - TRBV28 CASTPPGTDTQYF TGTGCCAGCACACCGCCGGGGACAGATACGCAGTATTTT
- TRBJ2-1 TRBD1 TRBV6-1 CAAAQQGANNEQFF TGTGCCGCCGCCCAACAGGGGGCGAACAATGAGCAGTTCTTC
- TRBJ2-5 - TRBV7-7 CASSLSGFETQYF TGTGCTAGCAGCTTAAGCGGCTTCGAGACCCAGTACTTC
- TRBJ1-1 - TRBV29-1 CSGRGSTNTEAFF TGCAGCGGGCGAGGGTCAACGAACACTGAAGCTTTCTTT
- TRBJ2-2 - TRBV27 CASSPLAGRRTGELFF TGTGCCAGCAGTCCCCTGGCAGGGAGAAGGACCGGGGAGCTGTTTTTT
- TRBJ1-5 TRBD1 TRBV4-1 CASSQDPQGEPQHF TGTGCCAGCAGCCAAGATCCCCAGGGGGAGCCCCAGCATTTT
once TRBJ2-3 - TRBV13 CASSLTEVGTDTQYF TGTGCCAGCAGCTTAACAGAAGTCGGCACAGATACGCAGTATTTT
- TRBJ2-3 - TRBV19 CASSPISGSTDTQYF TGTGCCAGTAGTCCCATAAGCGGTAGCACAGATACGCAGTATTTT
- TRBJ2-7 - TRBV29-1 CRNPLEQYF TGCAGGAACCCTCTCGAGCAGTACTTC
- TRBJ1-5 - TRBV27 CASSPPGDNQPQHF TGTGCCAGCAGTCCCCCAGGGGATAATCAGCCCCAGCATTTT
- TRBJ2-1 TRBD2 TRBV7-9 CASSSQGLARGVANEQFF TGTGCCAGCAGCTCCCAGGGACTAGCGAGGGGGGTGGCCAATGAGCAGTTCTTC
- TRBJ2-1 - TRBV19 CASSTRWESNEQFF TGTGCCAGTAGTACGAGGTGGGAGAGCAATGAGCAGTTCTTC
- TRBJ2-1 - TRBV5-1 CASSEGPRGQFF TGCGCCAGCAGCGAGGGCCCGAGGGGGCAGTTCTTC
once TRBJ2-7 - TRBV21-1 CASSHQRGGAYEQYF TGTGCCAGCAGCCATCAGCGCGGAGGGGCCTACGAGCAGTACTTC
- TRBJ1-1 TRBD1 TRBV7-9 CASSSFMAQGPDTEAFF TGTGCCAGCAGCTCCTTTATGGCACAGGGGCCGGACACTGAAGCTTTCTTT
- TRBJ2-7 TRBD1 TRBV2 CATNSGQAHEQYF TGTGCCACTAACTCAGGACAGGCCCACGAGCAGTACTTC
few TRBJ2-2 TRBD2 TRBV7-9 CASSWGGGELFF TGTGCCAGCAGCTGGGGGGGCGGGGAGCTGTTTTTT
- TRBJ2-7 - TRBV7-8 CASSLGTYEQYF TGTGCCAGCAGCTTAGGCACCTACGAGCAGTACTTC
- TRBJ2-2 TRBD1 TRBV29-1 CSVGDRPVAGELFF TGCAGCGTGGGGGACAGGCCTGTGGCCGGGGAGCTGTTTTTT
once TRBJ2-7 - TRBV7-9 CASSTRTVYEQYF TGTGCCAGCAGCACCCGGACAGTCTACGAGCAGTACTTC
- TRBJ2-1 TRBD2 TRBV6-6 CASTASGSNNEQFF TGTGCCAGCACCGCTAGCGGGAGCAACAATGAGCAGTTCTTC
- TRBJ2-1 - TRBV5-4 CASSFTGQAYNEQFF TGTGCCAGCAGCTTTACAGGGCAAGCCTACAATGAGCAGTTCTTC
- TRBJ2-4 - TRBV7-6 CASSFSADGENIQYF TGTGCCAGCAGCTTTTCGGCGGATGGAGAAAACATTCAGTACTTC